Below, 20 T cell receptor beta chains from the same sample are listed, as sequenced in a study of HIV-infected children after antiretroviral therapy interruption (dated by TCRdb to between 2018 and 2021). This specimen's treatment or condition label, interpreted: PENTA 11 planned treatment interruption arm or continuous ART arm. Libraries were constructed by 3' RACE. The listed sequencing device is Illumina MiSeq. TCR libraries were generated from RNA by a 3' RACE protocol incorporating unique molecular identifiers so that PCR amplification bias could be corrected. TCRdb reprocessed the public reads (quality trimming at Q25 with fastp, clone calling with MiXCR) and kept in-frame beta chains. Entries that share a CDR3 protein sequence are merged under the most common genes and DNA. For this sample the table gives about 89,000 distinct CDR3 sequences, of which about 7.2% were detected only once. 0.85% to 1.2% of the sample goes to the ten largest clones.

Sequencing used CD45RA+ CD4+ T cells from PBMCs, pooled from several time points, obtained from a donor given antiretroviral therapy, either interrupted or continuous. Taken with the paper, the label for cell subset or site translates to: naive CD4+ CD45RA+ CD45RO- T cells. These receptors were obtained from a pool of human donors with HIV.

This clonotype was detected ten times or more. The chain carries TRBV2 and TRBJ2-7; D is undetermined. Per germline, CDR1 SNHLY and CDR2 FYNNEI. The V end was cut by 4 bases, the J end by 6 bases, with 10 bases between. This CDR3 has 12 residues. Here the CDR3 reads CASSGGPSEQYF. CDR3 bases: TGTGCCAGCAGTGGCGGTCCCTCCGAGCAGTACTTC.

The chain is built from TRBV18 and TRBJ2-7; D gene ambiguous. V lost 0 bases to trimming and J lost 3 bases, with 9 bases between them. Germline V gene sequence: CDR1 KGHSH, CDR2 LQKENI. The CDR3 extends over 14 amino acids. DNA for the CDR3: TGTGCCAGCTCACCACCCAACCGGGTCTACGAGCAGTACTTC. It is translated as CASSPPNRVYEQYF. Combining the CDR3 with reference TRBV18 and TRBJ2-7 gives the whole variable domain NAGVMQNPRHLVRRRGQEARLRCSPMKGHSHVYWYRQLPEEGLKFMVYLQKENIIDESGMPKERFSAEFPKEGPSILRIQQVVRGDSAAYFCASSPPNRVYEQYFGPGTRLTVT.

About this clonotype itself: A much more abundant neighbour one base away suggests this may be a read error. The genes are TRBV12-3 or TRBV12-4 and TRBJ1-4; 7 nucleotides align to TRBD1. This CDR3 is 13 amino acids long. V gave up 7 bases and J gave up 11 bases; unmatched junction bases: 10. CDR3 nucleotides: TGTGCCAGCATTCGAAAGGGGGCAGTGAAACTGTTTTTT. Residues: CASIRKGAVKLFF.

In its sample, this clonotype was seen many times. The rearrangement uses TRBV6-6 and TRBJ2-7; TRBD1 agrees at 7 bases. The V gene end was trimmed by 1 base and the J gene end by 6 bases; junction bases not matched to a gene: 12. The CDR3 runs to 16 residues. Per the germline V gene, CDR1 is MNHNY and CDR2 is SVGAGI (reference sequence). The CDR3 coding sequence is TGTGCCAGCAGTTACTTACGACAGGGTTACCGGGGCGAGCAGTACTTC. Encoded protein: CASSYLRQGYRGEQYF.

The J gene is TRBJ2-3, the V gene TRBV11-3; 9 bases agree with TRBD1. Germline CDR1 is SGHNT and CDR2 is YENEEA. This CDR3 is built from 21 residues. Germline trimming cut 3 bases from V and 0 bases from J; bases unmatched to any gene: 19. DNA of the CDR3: TGTGCCAGCAGCTTCAGAACACCGGGACAGGGTCGAAAAAGAAGCACAGATACGCAGTATTTT. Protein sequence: CASSFRTPGQGRKRSTDTQYF.

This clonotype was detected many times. The CDR3 loop reads CATSRGSYEQYF. CDR3 DNA: TGTGCCACCAGCAGAGGAAGTTACGAGCAGTACTTC. J is TRBJ2-7 and V is TRBV15; D remains ambiguous. This CDR3 is built from 12 residues. V was trimmed by 1 base and J by 4 bases, leaving 5 bases between them. CDR1 LNHNV and CDR2 YYDKDF come from the germline V gene (reference sequence).

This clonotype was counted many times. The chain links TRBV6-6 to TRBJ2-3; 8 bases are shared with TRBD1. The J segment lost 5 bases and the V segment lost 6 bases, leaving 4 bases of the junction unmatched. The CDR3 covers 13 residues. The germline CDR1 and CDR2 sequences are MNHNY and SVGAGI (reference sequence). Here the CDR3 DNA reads TGTGCCAGCAGCGGACAGGGTGAAGATACGCAGTATTTT. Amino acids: CASSGQGEDTQYF.

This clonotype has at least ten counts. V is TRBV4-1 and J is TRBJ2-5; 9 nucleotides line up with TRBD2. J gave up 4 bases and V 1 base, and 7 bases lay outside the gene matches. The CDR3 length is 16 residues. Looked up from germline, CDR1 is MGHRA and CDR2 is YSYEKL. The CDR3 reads CASSQVAVAGVETQYF. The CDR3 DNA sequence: TGCGCCAGCAGCCAAGTGGCAGTAGCGGGAGTAGAGACCCAGTACTTC.

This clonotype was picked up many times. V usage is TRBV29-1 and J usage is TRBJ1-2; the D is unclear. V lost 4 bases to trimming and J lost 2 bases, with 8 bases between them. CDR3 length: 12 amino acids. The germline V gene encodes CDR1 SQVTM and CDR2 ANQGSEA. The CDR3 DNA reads TGCAGCGTTGGGGATCTCAACTATGGCTACACCTTC. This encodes CSVGDLNYGYTF.

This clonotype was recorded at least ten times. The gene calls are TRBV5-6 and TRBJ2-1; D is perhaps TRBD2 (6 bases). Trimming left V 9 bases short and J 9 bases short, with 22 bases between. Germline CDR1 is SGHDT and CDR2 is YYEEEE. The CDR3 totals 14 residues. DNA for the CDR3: TGTGCCACGAGACACTCACGGGGGAACACTGAGCAGTTCTTC. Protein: CATRHSRGNTEQFF.

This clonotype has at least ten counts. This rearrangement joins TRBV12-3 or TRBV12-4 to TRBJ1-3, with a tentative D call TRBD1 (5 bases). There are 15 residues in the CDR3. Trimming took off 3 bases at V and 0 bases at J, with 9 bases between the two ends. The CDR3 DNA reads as TGTGCCAGCAGTTTTGGGGGGACCTCTGGAAACACCATATATTTT. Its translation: CASSFGGTSGNTIYF.

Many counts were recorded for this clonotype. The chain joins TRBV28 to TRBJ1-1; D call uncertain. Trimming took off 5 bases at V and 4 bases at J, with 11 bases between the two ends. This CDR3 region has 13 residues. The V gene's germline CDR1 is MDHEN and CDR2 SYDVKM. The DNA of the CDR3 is TGTGCCAGCAGTGGGAACTCGGGCACTGAAGCTTTCTTT. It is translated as CASSGNSGTEAFF.

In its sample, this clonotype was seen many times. The CDR3 DNA is TGTGCCAGCAGTTCCCTCAGGGGGCCCAACGTCCTGACTTTC. Its protein product is CASSSLRGPNVLTF. V usage is TRBV12-3 or TRBV12-4 and J usage is TRBJ2-6; TRBD1 matches 8 bases. The CDR3 sequence is 14 residues long. V trimming: 4 bases; J trimming: 8 bases; junction bases outside the gene matches: 4.

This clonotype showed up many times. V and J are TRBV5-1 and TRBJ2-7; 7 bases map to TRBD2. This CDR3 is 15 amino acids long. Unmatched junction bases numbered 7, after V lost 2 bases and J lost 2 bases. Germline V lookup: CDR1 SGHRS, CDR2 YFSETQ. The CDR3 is CASSFEASGPYEQYF. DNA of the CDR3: TGCGCCAGCAGCTTTGAGGCTAGCGGCCCCTACGAGCAGTACTTC.

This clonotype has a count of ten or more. CDR3 nucleotides: TGTGCCAGCAGACCCTCGACTTCGCGACCAGCGGGGTTAAATGAGCAGTTCTTC. Translation gives CASRPSTSRPAGLNEQFF. The V call is TRBV28, the J call TRBJ2-1; 7 bases map to TRBD2. CDR1 is MDHEN and CDR2 is SYDVKM in the germline V gene. With 6 bases clipped from V and 7 bases from J, the junction kept 21 bases outside the gene matches. The CDR3 consists of 18 residues.

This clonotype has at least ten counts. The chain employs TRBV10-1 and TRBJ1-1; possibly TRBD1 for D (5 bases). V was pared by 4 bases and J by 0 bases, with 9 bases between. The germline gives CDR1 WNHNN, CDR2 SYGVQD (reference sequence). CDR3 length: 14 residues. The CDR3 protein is CASSAGNLNTEAFF. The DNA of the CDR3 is TGCGCCAGCAGTGCAGGGAACCTGAACACTGAAGCTTTCTTT.

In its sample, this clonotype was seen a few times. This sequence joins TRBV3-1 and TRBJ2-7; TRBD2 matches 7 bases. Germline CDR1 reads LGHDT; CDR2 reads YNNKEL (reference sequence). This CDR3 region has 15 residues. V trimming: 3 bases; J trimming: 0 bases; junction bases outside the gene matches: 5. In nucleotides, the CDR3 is TGTGCCAGCAGCCAGGCGGGGGACCCCTCCTACGAGCAGTACTTC. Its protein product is CASSQAGDPSYEQYF.

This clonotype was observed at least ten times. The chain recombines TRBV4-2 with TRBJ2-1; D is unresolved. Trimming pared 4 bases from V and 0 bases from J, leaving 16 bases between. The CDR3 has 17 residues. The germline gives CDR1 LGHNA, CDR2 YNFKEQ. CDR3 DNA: TGTGCCAGCAGCCCCAATTCGGGCTACAGCTCCTACAATGAGCAGTTCTTC. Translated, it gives CASSPNSGYSSYNEQFF.

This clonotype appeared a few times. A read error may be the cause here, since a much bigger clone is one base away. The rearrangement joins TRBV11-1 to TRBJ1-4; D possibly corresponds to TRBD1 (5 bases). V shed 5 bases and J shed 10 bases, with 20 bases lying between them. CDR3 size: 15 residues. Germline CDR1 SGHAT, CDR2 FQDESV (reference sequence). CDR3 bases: TGTGCCAGCAGCCTCGGGACTCTTGAGGATGGAAAACTGTTTTTT. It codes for CASSLGTLEDGKLFF.

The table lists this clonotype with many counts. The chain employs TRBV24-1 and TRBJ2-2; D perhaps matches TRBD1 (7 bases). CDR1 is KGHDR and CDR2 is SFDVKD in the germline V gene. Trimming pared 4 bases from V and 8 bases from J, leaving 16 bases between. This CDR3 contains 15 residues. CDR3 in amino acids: CATSDSDREVGELFF. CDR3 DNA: TGTGCCACCAGTGACTCCGACAGGGAGGTTGGGGAGCTGTTTTTT.